Here is one TCR beta chain with its context. CDR3 length equals 19 residues. V lost 4 bases, J lost 5 bases, and 19 bases stayed unmatched. Germline CDR1 is SGHRS and CDR2 is YFSETQ. Using immunoSEQ multiplex PCR, the repertoire was profiled, and TCRdb retains in-frame clones only, with some absent. Of roughly 100,000 clones listed, roughly four fifths are singletons. The sample originates from a study of blood T cell repertoires in COVID-19. Across the whole study: T cells, B-cell-depleted T cells, or PBMCs provided the cDNA or gDNA that served as material.

This receptor was taken from a middle-aged man with active or convalescent COVID-19. The sequenced material came from peripheral blood. The chain uses TRBV5-1 and TRBJ2-1; TRBD1 matches 9 bases. CDR3 coding DNA: TGCGCCAGCAGCCTAAACCTTTTCGCCGGGGACAGGGTAAACAATGAGCAGTTCTTC. This sequence encodes CASSLNLFAGDRVNNEQFF.